One sample yielded the 17 T cell receptor beta chains listed below, sequenced in a study of blood T cells in healthy people across ages. The second PCR ran roughly 7 to 12 cycles with a sample-barcoded 5' primer and J-beta primers. TCRdb independently ran MiXCR on the 5' RACE reads; one entry per CDR3 protein. This table holds around 870,000 distinct CDR3 sequences, less than 35% found once. Material for sequencing was blood. The receptors originated from a woman older than 75 in good health.

This clonotype was observed many times. This chain uses TRBV5-6 with TRBJ1-2; maybe TRBD1 (5 bases). V dropped 7 bases and J dropped 8 bases, with 24 bases sitting between them. This CDR3 is 15 amino acids long. Germline lookup yields CDR1 SGHDT and CDR2 YYEEEE. The DNA of the CDR3 is TGTGCCAGCCAAGGGGACTTTCTAGACTTAATAGGCTACACCTTC. This sequence encodes CASQGDFLDLIGYTF.

There are many counts of this clonotype. The chain combines TRBV4-3 with TRBJ2-7; D remains ambiguous. CDR3 length: 13 amino acids. V lost 0 bases to trimming and J lost 7 bases, with 10 bases between them. Germline V lookup: CDR1 LGHNA, CDR2 YSLEER. CDR3 sequence (DNA): TGCGCCAGCAGCCAAGATTTATTGGCGGAGCAGTACTTC. Amino acid sequence: CASSQDLLAEQYF.

The chain uses TRBV11-2 and TRBJ2-1; no reliable D call. Germline loops: CDR1 SGHAT, CDR2 FQNNGV. There are 15 residues in the CDR3. The V end was cut by 0 bases, the J end by 3 bases, with 9 bases between. The CDR3 nucleotides read TGTGCCAGCAGCTTAGACTTGCTCGGCTACAATGAGCAGTTCTTC. This gives the protein CASSLDLLGYNEQFF.

The CDR3 DNA reads as TGCAGTGCGAGAACCGGGACGGGCTATGGCTACACCTTC. Translation gives CSARTGTGYGYTF. The chain recombines TRBV20-1 with TRBJ1-2; tentatively, D is TRBD1 (5 bases). The CDR3 runs to 13 residues. Trimming shortened V by 6 bases and J by 4 bases, and 15 bases separated the two germline ends. Germline V gene lookup returns CDR1 DFQATT and CDR2 SNEGSKA (reference sequence).

Points on this clonotype: Being one base from a much bigger clone, this may be a read error. The rearrangement links TRBV20-1 to TRBJ2-3; D possibly matches TRBD1 or TRBD2 (5 bases each). V lost 4 bases, J lost 5 bases, and 7 bases lay in between. Germline V gene lookup returns CDR1 DFQATT and CDR2 SNEGSKA (reference sequence). The CDR3 contains 11 residues. The CDR3 DNA reads TGCAGTGCTACAGGGAGAGATACGCAGTATTTT. Residues: CSATGRDTQYF.

In its sample, this clonotype was seen many times. The V gene is TRBV4-3, the J gene TRBJ2-4; D might be TRBD1 or TRBD2, each matching 6 bases. The V end was cut by 0 bases, the J end by 8 bases, with 11 bases between. Germline V lookup: CDR1 LGHNA, CDR2 YSLEER. The CDR3 length is 14 residues. CDR3 bases: TGCGCCAGCAGCCAAGAATCCGGGGGCTACATTCAGTACTTC. Translating it yields CASSQESGGYIQYF.

As for this clonotype: One junction end does not reproduce the germline sequence, and a read error may be involved. V and J are TRBV28 and TRBJ2-1; TRBD2 matches 16 bases. Germline V lookup: CDR1 MDHEN, CDR2 SYDVKM. The CDR3 length is 20 residues. In DNA form, the CDR3 reads TGTGCCGGCAGCCCATCGGGACTAGCGGGGGGGTTTTTGATCTTAAGTGAGCAGTTCTTC. The encoded protein is CAGSPSGLAGGFLILSEQFF.

A remark on this clonotype: This could be a read error, since a much larger clone is one nucleotide away. CDR3 region: CASSQTKNYGYTF. The CDR3 DNA reads TGTGCCAGCAGCCAGACGAAGAACTATGGCTACACCTTC. This chain uses TRBV12-3 or TRBV12-4 with TRBJ1-2, with D hard to call. V was trimmed by 6 bases and J by 2 bases, leaving 10 bases between them. The CDR3 length is 13 residues.

The CDR3 sequence: CASSRLDSYNEQFF. As DNA, the CDR3 is TGTGCCAGCAGCCGACTAGACTCCTACAATGAGCAGTTCTTC. The rearrangement joins TRBV9 to TRBJ2-1, with a tentative D call TRBD2 (6 bases). This CDR3 is built from 14 residues. The V gene lost 4 bases and the J gene lost 0 bases, with 8 bases spanning the gap. CDR1 and CDR2 (germline): SGDLS, YYNGEE.

This clonotype was seen at least ten times. The rearrangement joins TRBV3-1 to TRBJ2-7; a weak D match, TRBD2 (5 bases). The V end lost 1 base, the J end lost 6 bases, and 13 bases lay between the germline ends. The CDR3 runs to 14 residues. The germline gives CDR1 LGHDT, CDR2 YNNKEL (reference sequence). For the CDR3, the DNA is TGTGCCAGCAGCCAAGGCCAGAGAGGGTCCGAGCAGTACTTC. Its translation is CASSQGQRGSEQYF.

A remark on this clonotype: A much larger clone lies one base from this, so it may be a read error. The chain couples TRBV20-1 to TRBJ2-5; D perhaps matches TRBD2 (6 bases). Germline CDR1 and CDR2: DFQATT and SNEGSKA (reference sequence). The CDR3 loop spans 13 amino acids. The CDR3 spells CSARKTSTETRYF. CDR3 DNA: TGCAGTGCTAGAAAGACTAGTACGGAGACCCGGTACTTC.

The chain combines TRBV2 with TRBJ1-4; no clear D gene. The ends were cut back, 0 bases at V and 8 bases at J, with 10 bases in the middle. The V gene's germline CDR1 is SNHLY and CDR2 FYNNEI. The CDR3 runs 14 residues. The chain's CDR3 is CASSEALLGEKLFF. CDR3 DNA sequence: TGTGCCAGCAGTGAAGCGCTTCTGGGGGAAAAACTGTTTTTT.

The rearrangement uses TRBV6-2 or TRBV6-3 and TRBJ1-5; 12 bases match TRBD1. Germline CDR1 and CDR2: MNHEY and SVGEGT. Trimming at V came to 7 bases and at J to 3 bases, leaving 13 bases not matched to a gene. The CDR3 contains 18 residues. CDR3 region: CASTWGQGAVLNNQPQHF. The DNA for the CDR3 is TGTGCCAGCACCTGGGGACAGGGGGCGGTTTTAAACAATCAGCCCCAGCATTTT.

This clonotype appeared a few times. The chain has TRBV4-3 and TRBJ1-1, with D possibly being TRBD1 (6 bases). With 5 bases removed from V and 9 bases from J, the gap between germline ends came to 16 bases. In germline, CDR1 is LGHNA, CDR2 YSLEER. This CDR3 region has 13 residues. CDR3 protein: CASSLTGGLKAFF. For the CDR3, the DNA is TGCGCCAGCAGCTTAACCGGGGGGCTAAAAGCTTTCTTT.

The chain employs TRBV5-1 and TRBJ1-6, with 7 bases lining up with TRBD1. J lost 9 bases, V lost 3 bases, and 9 bases had no gene match. This CDR3 contains 15 residues. Germline CDR1 reads SGHRS; CDR2 reads YFSETQ. The CDR3 reads CASSSGQLNSSPLHF. The DNA of the CDR3 is TGCGCCAGCAGCTCGGGACAGCTCAATAGTTCACCCCTCCACTTT.

V and J are TRBV10-1 and TRBJ2-3; 11 bases line up with TRBD2. Trimming cost V 4 bases and J 5 bases; bases outside gene matches: 8. CDR3 length: 16 amino acids. Germline V lookup: CDR1 WNHNN, CDR2 SYGVQD (reference sequence). Here the CDR3 reads CASSGASGGLGDTQYF. For the CDR3, the DNA is TGCGCCAGCAGTGGAGCTAGCGGGGGGCTGGGAGATACGCAGTATTTT.

The chain links TRBV2 to TRBJ2-2; a possible D gene is TRBD1 (5 bases). The CDR3 totals 13 residues. Germline V CDR1 and CDR2: SNHLY, FYNNEI. V gave up 7 bases and J gave up 8 bases, with 14 bases separating them. CDR3 in amino acids: CASTAGPWGELFF. CDR3 bases: TGTGCCAGCACCGCAGGGCCTTGGGGGGAGCTGTTTTTT.